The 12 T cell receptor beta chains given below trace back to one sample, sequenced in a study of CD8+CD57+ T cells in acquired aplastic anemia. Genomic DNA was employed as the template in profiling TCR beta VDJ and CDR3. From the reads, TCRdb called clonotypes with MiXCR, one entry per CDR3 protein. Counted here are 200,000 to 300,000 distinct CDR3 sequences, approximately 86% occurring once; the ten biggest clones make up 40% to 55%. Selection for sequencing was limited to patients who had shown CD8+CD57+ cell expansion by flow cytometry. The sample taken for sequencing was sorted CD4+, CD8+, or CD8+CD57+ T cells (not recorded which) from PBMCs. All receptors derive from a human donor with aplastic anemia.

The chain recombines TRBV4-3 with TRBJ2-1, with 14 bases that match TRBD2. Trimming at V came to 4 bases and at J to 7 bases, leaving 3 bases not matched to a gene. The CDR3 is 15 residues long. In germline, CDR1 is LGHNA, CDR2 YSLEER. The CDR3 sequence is CASSPGLAGANEQFF. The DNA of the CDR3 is TGCGCCAGCAGCCCGGGACTAGCGGGAGCTAATGAGCAGTTCTTC.

In DNA form, the CDR3 reads TGTGCCAGCAGCTTGCATCGGGGGGGCACCTACAATGAGCAGTTCTTC. Its protein product is CASSLHRGGTYNEQFF. The V and J genes are TRBV7-2 and TRBJ2-1; 8 nucleotides line up with TRBD2. CDR3 size: 16 residues. The V gene's germline CDR1 is SGHTA and CDR2 FQGNSA. V was clipped by 3 bases and J by 2 bases; unmatched bases: 6. The variable domain in full, with the rest retrieved from reference TRBV7-2 and TRBJ2-1, is GAGVSQSPSNKVTEKGKDVELRCDPISGHTALYWYRQSLGQGLEFLIYFQGNSAPDKSGLPSDRFSAERTGGSVSTLTIQRTQQEDSAVYLCASSLHRGGTYNEQFFGPGTRLTVL.

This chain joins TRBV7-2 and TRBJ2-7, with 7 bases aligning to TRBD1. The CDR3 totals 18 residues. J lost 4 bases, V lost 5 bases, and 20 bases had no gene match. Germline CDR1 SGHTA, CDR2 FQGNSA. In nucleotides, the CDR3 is TGTGCCAGCAGCCTACAAGGGGGCGCCCCGGCCAAGTCTTACGAGCAGTACGTC. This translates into CASSLQGGAPAKSYEQYV.

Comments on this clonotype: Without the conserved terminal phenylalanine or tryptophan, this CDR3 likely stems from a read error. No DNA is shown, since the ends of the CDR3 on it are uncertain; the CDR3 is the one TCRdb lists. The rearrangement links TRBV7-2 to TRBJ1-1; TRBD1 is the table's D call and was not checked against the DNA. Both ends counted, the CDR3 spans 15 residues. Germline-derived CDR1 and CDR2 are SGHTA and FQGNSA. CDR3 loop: CASSLDLKGTTEAYY.

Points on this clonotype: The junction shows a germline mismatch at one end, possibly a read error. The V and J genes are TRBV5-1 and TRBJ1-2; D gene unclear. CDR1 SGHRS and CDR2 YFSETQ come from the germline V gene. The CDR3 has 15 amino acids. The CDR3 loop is CASSLRSGRGYGYTF. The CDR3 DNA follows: TGTGCCAGCAGCTTGCGTAGCGGGCGGGGCTATGGCTACACCTTC.

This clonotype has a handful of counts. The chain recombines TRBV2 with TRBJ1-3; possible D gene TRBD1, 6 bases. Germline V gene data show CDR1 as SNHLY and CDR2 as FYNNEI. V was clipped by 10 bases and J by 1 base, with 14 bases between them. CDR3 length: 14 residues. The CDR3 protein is CATTGGPSGNTIYF. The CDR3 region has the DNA TGTGCCACCACGGGGGGCCCGTCTGGAAACACCATATATTTT.

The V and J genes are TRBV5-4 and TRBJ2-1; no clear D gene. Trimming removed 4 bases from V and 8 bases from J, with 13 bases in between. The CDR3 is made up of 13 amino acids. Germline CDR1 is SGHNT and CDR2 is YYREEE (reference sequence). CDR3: CASSVRVVHEQFF. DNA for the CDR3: TGTGCCAGCAGCGTACGGGTGGTCCATGAGCAGTTCTTC.

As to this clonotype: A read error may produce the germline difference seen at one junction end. In nucleotides, the CDR3 is TGTGCCAGCAGCTTAGCTGGAGGGGGAGATAACGAGCATTACTTC. Amino acids: CASSLAGGGDNEHYF. This chain connects TRBV7-8 to TRBJ2-7; D possibly uses TRBD1 or TRBD2 (6 bases each). Germline CDR1 and CDR2: SGHVS and FQNEAQ. This CDR3 is built from 15 residues.

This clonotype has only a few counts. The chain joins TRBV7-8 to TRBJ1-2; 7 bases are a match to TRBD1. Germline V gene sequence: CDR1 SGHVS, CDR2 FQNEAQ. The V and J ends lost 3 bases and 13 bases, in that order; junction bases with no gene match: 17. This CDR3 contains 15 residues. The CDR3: CASSFHPDGTAVSTF. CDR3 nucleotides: TGTGCCAGCAGCTTTCATCCAGACGGGACAGCTGTTTCCACCTTC.

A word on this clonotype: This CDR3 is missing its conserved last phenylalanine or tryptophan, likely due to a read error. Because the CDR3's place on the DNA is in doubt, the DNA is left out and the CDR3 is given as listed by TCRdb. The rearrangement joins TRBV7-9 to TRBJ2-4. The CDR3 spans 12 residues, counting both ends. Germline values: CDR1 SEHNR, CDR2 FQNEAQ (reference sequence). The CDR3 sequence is CASGVAGNIQEV.

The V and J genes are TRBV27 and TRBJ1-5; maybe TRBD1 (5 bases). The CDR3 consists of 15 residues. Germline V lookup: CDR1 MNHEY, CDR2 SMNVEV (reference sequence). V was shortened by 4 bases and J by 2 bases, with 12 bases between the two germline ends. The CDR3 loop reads CASSSVRGRNQPQHF. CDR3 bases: TGTGCCAGCAGTTCCGTAAGGGGACGCAATCAGCCCCAGCATTTT.

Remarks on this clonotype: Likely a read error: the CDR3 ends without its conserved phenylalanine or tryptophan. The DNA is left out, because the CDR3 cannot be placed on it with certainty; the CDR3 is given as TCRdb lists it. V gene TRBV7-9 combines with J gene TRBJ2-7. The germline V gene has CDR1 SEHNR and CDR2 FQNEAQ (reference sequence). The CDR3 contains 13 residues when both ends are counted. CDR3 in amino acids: CASSAVAETQYFL.